The clone carrying this T cell receptor (beta chain) was counted at least ten times. A much larger clone differs by one base, so this may be a read error. The sample originates from a study of tumor-infiltrating lymphocytes in oesophageal squamous cell carcinoma. TCRdb re-analysed the PCR reads in MiXCR, keeping a single row per CDR3 protein. The data contain approximately 18,000 distinct CDR3 sequences, roughly 40% of them singletons. The V gene end was trimmed by 7 bases and the J gene end by 11 bases; junction bases not matched to a gene: 17. The CDR3 contains 16 residues. Germline CDR1 and CDR2: MDHEN and SYDVKM.

The source is a female donor with esophageal squamous cell carcinoma. The chain links TRBV28 to TRBJ2-5, with 12 bases fitting TRBD2. The sequenced material came from normal esophageal tissue next to the tumor. Here the CDR3 DNA reads TGTGCCAGCACGACTAGCGGGAGAGGGGGTTACAATGAGCAGTACTTC. Protein sequence: CASTTSGRGGYNEQYF.